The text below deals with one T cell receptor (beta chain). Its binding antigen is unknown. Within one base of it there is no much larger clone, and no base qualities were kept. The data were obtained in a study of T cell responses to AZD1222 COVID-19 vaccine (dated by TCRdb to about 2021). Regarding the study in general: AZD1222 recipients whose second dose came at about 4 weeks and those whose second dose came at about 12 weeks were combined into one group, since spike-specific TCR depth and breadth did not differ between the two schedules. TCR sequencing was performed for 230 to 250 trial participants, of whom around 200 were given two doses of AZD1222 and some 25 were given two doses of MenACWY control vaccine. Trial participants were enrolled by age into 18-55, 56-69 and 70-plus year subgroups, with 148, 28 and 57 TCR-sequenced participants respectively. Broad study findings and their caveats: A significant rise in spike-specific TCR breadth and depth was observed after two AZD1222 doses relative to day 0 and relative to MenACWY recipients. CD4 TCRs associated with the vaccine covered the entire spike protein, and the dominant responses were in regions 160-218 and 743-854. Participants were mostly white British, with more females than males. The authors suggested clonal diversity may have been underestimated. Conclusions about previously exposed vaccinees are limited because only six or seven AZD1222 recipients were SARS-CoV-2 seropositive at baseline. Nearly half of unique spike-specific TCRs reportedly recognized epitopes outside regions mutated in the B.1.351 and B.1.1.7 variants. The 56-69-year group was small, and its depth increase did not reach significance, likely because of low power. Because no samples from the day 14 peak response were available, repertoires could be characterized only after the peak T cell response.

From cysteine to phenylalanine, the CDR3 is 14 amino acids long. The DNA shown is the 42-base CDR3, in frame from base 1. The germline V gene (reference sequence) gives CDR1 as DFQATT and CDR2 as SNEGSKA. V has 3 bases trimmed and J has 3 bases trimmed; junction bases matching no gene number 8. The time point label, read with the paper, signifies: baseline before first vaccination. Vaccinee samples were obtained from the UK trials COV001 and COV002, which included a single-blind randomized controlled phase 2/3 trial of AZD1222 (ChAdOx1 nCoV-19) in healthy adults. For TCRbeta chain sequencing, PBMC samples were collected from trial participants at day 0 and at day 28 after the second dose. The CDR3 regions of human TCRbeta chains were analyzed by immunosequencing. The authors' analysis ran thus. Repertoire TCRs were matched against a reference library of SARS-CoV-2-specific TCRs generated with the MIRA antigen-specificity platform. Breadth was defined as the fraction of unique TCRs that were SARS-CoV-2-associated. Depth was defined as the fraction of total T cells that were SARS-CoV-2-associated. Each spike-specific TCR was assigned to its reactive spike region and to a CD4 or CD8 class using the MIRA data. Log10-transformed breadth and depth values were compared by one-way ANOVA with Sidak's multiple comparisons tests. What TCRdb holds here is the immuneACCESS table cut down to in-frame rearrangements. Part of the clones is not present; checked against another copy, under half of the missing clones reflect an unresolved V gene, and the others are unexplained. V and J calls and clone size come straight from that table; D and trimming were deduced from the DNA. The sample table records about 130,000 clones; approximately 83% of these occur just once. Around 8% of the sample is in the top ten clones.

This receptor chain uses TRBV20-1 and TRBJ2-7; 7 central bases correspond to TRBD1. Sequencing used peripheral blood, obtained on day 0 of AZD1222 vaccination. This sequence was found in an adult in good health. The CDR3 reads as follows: CSASRGTADYEQYF. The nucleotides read TGCAGTGCTAGTAGAGGGACAGCGGACTACGAGCAGTACTTC.